This T cell receptor beta chain was recovered during a study of graft-versus-host responses after intestinal transplantation listed by TCRdb under 2021. At the level of the whole study: Multivisceral, liver-intestinal, or isolated intestinal transplants were received by the recipients. Every recipient was given anti-thymocyte globulin induction, then maintenance tacrolimus and steroids for about 3 years. Bulk TCR-beta CDR3 sequencing was used to track graft-versus-host and host-versus-graft alloreactive T cell clones in the graft, circulation and bone marrow after intestinal transplantation. Alloreactive clones were identified by sequencing pre-transplant mixed lymphocyte reaction products and comparing these products with unstimulated pre-transplant donor and recipient T cells. The cohort enrolled about two dozen intestinal transplant recipients, one of whom was a retransplant, and a few patients without pretransplant specimens were excluded. Donor T cell macrochimerism was defined as a peak of at least 4% donor T cells among recipient peripheral blood mononuclear cells. Instead of going to the commercial service, samples from a few later patients were sequenced in-house on an Illumina MiSeq and processed with MiXCR.

The time point label here, explained by the study, means: cells obtained before transplantation from donor or recipient. CD3+CD4+ and CD3+CD8+ populations were FACS-sorted from unstimulated pre-transplant donor and recipient cells taken from spleen or lymph nodes. Results and caveats for the whole study, not just this receptor: GvH clones were detected in recipient bone marrow, and some of these GvH clones were observed earlier in ileal mucosa or blood, consistent with an intestinal mucosal origin. The relatively low number and heterogeneity of intestinal transplant patients limited the conclusions. Early after transplant, peak levels of circulating GvH clones were associated with declines in HvG clones. In patients with donor T cell macrochimerism, the allografts had high GvH to HvG T cell clonal ratios.

CDR1 and CDR2 were assigned from the germline V gene as LGHNA and YSLEER. Counted from cysteine to phenylalanine, this CDR3 has 13 amino acids. Of the read, only the CDR3 DNA is kept; its 39 bases are in frame from base 1. The junction shows trimming of 8 bases on V and 3 bases on J, and the gene matches do not reach 4 bases of it. Library preparation used the immunoSEQ multiplex PCR assay. For most patients, genomic DNA was isolated using the Qiagen DNeasy Blood and Tissue Kit and was shipped frozen to Adaptive Biotechnologies for TCR sequencing. High-throughput TCR-beta CDR3 sequencing of genomic DNA from most patients was performed by Adaptive Biotechnologies. Processing in the source paper ran as follows. Adaptive's ImmunoSEQ software was the source of the TCR sequencing data for 15 to 20 patients, while a few other patients were processed with MiXCR and VDJtools. CD4 versus CD8 sorting errors were corrected by removing sequences found in both subsets at a frequency ratio below 5:1. CDR3 nucleotide sequences shared between donor and recipient were removed because the origin of such sequences could not be assigned. Alloreactive clones required at least 2-fold expansion over unstimulated cells and minimum CFSE-low frequency of 0.002% (template counts) or 0.001% (read counts). Clones were considered mappable if detected in sequenced pre-transplant spleen, lymph node, or MLR CFSE-low populations of the donor or recipient. Cumulative frequency of alloreactive clones was calculated as a percentage of all sequences weighted by copy number. TCRdb took over this immuneACCESS table, retaining in-frame rearrangements with V and J assigned. Such tables are incomplete; in checked studies, under half of the missing clones stem from an unresolved V gene, and the remainder is unexplained. V, J and clone size reflect that table, while D and trimming were determined from the DNA. This sample comprises 75,000 to 95,000 clones, about 92% of them detected only once. The ten largest make up roughly 2% of the sample.

With regard to this clone: Its antigen has not been determined. Base qualities were left out, and no much larger clone turns up one base away.

The V and J genes are TRBV4-3 and TRBJ2-1; 7 bases in between match TRBD2. Sequenced here: unstimulated CD8+ T cells sorted from spleen or lymph node cells, sampled before intestinal transplant. The sequence derives from a human donor who received an intestinal transplant. The CDR3 reads CASSAGVYNEQFF. The DNA sequence follows: TGCGCCAGCTCTGCGGGGGTCTACAATGAGCAGTTCTTC.